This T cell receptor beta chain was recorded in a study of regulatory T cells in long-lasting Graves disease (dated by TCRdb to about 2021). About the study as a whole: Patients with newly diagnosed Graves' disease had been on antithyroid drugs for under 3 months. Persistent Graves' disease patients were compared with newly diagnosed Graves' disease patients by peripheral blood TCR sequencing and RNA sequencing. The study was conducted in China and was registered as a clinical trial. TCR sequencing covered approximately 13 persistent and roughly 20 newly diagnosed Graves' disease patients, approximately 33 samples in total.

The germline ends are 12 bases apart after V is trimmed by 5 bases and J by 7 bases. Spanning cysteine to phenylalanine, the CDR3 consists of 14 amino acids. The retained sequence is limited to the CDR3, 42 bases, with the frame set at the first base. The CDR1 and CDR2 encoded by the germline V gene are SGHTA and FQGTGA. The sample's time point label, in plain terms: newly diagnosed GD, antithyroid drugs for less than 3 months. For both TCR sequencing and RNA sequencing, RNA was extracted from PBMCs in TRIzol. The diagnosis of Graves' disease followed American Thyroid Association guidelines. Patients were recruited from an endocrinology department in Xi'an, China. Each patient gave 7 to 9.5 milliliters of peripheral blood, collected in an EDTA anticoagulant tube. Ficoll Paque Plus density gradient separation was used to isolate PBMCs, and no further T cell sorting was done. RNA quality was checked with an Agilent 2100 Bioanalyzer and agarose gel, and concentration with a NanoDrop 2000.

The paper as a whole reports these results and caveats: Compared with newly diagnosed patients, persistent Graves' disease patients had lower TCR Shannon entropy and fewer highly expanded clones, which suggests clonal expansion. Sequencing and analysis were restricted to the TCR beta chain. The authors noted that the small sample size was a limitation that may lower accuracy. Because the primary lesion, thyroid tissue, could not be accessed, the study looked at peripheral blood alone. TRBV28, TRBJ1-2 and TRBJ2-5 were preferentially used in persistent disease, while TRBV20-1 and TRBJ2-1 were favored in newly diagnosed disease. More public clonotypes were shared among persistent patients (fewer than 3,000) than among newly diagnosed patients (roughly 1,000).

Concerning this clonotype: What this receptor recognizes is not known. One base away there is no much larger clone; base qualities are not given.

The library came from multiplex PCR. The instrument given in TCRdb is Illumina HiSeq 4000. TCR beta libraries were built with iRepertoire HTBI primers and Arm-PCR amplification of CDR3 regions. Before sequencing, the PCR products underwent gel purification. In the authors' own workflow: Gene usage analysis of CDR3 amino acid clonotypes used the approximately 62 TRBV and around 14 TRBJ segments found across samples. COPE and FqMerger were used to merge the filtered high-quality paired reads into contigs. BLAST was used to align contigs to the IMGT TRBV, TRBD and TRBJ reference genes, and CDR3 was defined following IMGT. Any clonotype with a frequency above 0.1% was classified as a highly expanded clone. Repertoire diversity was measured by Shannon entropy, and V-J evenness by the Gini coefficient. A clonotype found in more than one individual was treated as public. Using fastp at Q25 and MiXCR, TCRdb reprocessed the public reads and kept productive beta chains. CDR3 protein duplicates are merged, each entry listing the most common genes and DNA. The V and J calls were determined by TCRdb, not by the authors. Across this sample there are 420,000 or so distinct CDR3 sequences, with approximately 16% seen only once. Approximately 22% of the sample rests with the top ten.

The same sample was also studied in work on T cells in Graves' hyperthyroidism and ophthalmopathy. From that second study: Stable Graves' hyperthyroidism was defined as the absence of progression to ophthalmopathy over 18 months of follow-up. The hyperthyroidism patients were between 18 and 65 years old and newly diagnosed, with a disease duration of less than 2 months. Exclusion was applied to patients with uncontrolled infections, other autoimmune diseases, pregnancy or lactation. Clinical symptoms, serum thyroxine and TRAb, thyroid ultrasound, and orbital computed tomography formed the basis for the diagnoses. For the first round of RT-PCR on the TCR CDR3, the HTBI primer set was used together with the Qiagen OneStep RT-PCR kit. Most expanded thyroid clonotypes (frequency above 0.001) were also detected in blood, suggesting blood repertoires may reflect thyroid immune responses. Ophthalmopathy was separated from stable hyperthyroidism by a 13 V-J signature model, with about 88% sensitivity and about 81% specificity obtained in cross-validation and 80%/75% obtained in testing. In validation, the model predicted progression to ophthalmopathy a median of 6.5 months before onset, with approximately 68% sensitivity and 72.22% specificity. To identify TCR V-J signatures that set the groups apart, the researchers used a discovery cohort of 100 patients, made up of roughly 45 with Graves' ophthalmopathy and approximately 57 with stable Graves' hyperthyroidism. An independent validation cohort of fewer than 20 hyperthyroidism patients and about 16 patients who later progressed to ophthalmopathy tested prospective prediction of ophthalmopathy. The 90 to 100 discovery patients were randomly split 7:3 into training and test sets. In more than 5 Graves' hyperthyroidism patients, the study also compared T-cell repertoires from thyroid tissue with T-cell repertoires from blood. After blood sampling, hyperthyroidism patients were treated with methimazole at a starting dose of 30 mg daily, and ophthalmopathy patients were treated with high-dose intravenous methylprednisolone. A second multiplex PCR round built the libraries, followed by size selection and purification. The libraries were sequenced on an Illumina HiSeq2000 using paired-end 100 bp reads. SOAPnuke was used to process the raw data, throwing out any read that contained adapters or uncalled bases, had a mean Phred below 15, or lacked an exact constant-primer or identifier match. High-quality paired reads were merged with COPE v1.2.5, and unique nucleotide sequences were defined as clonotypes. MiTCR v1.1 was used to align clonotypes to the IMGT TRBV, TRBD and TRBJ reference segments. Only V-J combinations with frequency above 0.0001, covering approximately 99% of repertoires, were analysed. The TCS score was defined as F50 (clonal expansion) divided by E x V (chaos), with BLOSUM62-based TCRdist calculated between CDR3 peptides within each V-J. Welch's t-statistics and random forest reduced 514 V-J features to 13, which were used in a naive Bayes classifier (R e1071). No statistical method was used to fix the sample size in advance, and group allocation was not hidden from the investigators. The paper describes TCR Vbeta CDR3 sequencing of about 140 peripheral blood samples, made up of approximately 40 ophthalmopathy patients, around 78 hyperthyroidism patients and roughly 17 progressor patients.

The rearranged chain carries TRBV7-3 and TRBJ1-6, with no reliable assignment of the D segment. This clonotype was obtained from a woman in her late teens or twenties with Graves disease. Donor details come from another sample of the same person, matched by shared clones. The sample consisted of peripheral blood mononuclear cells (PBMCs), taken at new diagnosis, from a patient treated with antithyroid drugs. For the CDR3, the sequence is CASSPGLSNSPLHF. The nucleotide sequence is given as TGTGCCAGCAGCCCCGGTTTGTCGAATTCACCCCTCCACTTT. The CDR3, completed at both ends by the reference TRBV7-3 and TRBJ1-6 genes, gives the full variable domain GAGVSQTPSNKVTEKGKYVELRCDPISGHTALYWYRQSLGQGPEFLIYFQGTGAADDSGLPNDRFFAVRPEGSVSTLKIQRTERGDSAVYLCASSPGLSNSPLHFGNGTRLTVT.